Shown below are 9 T cell receptor beta chains from a single sample sequenced in a study of T-cell memory formation after mild COVID-19. TCRdb independently ran MiXCR on the 5' RACE reads; one entry per CDR3 protein. The sample holds around 250,000 distinct CDR3 sequences, approximately 9% seen once. The sample was PBMCs or a T cell subset sorted from them (not recorded which). Every receptor here comes from a man younger than 30 who had mild COVID-19 (a few samples of this study predate the infection). Cell type and time point are not known.

This chain joins TRBV6-5 and TRBJ1-4; 10 bases are a match to TRBD1. CDR1 and CDR2 (germline): MNHEY, SVGAGI. Unmatched junction bases numbered 9, after V lost 4 bases and J lost 7 bases. The CDR3 length is 16 residues. CDR3 sequence (DNA): TGTGCCAGCAGTTCCATCACGACAGGGGGCGGTGAAAAACTGTTTTTT. Encoded protein: CASSSITTGGGEKLFF.

This clonotype was observed a handful of times. The chain carries TRBV5-1 and TRBJ1-1, with D possibly matching TRBD1 (6 bases). V was shortened by 4 bases and J by 3 bases, with 13 bases between the two germline ends. Per the germline V gene, CDR1 is SGHRS and CDR2 is YFSETQ. This CDR3 contains 14 residues. This CDR3 reads CASSPPGVHTEAFF. The DNA of the CDR3 is TGCGCCAGCAGCCCCCCAGGGGTACACACTGAAGCTTTCTTT. Combining the CDR3 with reference TRBV5-1 and TRBJ1-1 gives the whole variable domain KAGVTQTPRYLIKTRGQQVTLSCSPISGHRSVSWYQQTPGQGLQFLFEYFSETQRNKGNFPGRFSGRQFSNSRSEMNVSTLELGDSALYLCASSPPGVHTEAFFGQGTRLTVV.

In this sample, this clonotype turned up many times. This chain joins TRBV7-2 and TRBJ1-6; D is unresolved. The CDR3 totals 13 residues. CDR1 and CDR2 from the germline V gene are SGHTA and FQGNSA. Between the trimmed V and J ends, which lost 5 bases and 10 bases, there was a span of 12 bases. DNA of the CDR3: TGTGCCAGCAGCGAATATGCGGGCTCACCCCTCCACTTT. Residues: CASSEYAGSPLHF. The variable domain in full, with the rest retrieved from reference TRBV7-2 and TRBJ1-6, is GAGVSQSPSNKVTEKGKDVELRCDPISGHTALYWYRQSLGQGLEFLIYFQGNSAPDKSGLPSDRFSAERTGGSVSTLTIQRTQQEDSAVYLCASSEYAGSPLHFGNGTRLTVT.

In this sample, this clonotype turned up many times. V and J are TRBV29-1 and TRBJ2-5, with 9 bases aligning to TRBD1. Germline V gives CDR1 SQVTM, CDR2 ANQGSEA. V was pared by 7 bases and J by 5 bases, with 5 bases of the junction left unmatched. The CDR3 has 12 residues. The CDR3 loop reads CSATGGKETQYF. Written as DNA, the CDR3 is TGCAGCGCCACAGGGGGCAAGGAGACCCAGTACTTC. Full variable domain (missing parts from reference TRBV29-1 and TRBJ2-5): SAVISQKPSRDICQRGTSLTIQCQVDSQVTMMFWYRQQPGQSLTLIATANQGSEATYESGFVIDKFPISRPNLTFSTLTVSNMSPEDSSIYLCSATGGKETQYFGPGTRLLVL.

The table lists this clonotype with a few counts. The rearrangement links TRBV4-3 to TRBJ1-2; D call uncertain. The CDR3 totals 14 residues. Germline-derived CDR1 and CDR2 are LGHNA and YSLEER. Trimming took 1 base from V and 6 from J, leaving 12 bases between them. In DNA form, the CDR3 reads TGCGCCAGCAGCCAAGTTCCGAATAAGCATGGCTACACCTTC. Its protein product is CASSQVPNKHGYTF.

The V gene is TRBV12-3 or TRBV12-4, the J gene TRBJ1-5; the match to TRBD1 covers 7 bases. The CDR3 length is 13 residues. The V gene end was trimmed by 6 bases and the J gene end by 4 bases; junction bases not matched to a gene: 3. The DNA for the CDR3 is TGTGCCAGCAGGCCGACAGGGAATCAGCCCCAGCATTTT. Its translation: CASRPTGNQPQHF.

This chain connects TRBV12-3 or TRBV12-4 to TRBJ2-1; no clear D. With 7 bases removed from V and 1 base from J, the gap between germline ends came to 11 bases. The CDR3 runs 14 residues. The CDR3 region has the DNA TGTGCCAGCACAAGTGACGGTTCCTACAATGAGCAGTTCTTC. This translates into CASTSDGSYNEQFF.

This sequence joins TRBV7-3 and TRBJ1-1, with a possible D match to TRBD1 (5 bases). The germline V gene has CDR1 SGHTA and CDR2 FQGTGA. This CDR3 is built from 13 residues. V dropped 6 bases and J dropped 9 bases, with 17 bases sitting between them. The chain's CDR3 is CASSQSRDGQAFF. The CDR3 DNA follows: TGTGCCAGCAGTCAAAGCCGGGACGGGCAAGCTTTCTTT.

This clonotype showed up just a few times. This rearrangement joins TRBV10-3 to TRBJ2-5; D is ambiguous. The CDR3 totals 16 residues. With 0 bases removed from V and 4 bases from J, the gap between germline ends came to 15 bases. CDR1 is ENHRY and CDR2 is SYGVKD in the germline V gene. CDR3: CAISESRGRRSETQYF. The CDR3 DNA sequence: TGTGCCATCAGTGAGTCCCGTGGCAGACGATCAGAGACCCAGTACTTC.